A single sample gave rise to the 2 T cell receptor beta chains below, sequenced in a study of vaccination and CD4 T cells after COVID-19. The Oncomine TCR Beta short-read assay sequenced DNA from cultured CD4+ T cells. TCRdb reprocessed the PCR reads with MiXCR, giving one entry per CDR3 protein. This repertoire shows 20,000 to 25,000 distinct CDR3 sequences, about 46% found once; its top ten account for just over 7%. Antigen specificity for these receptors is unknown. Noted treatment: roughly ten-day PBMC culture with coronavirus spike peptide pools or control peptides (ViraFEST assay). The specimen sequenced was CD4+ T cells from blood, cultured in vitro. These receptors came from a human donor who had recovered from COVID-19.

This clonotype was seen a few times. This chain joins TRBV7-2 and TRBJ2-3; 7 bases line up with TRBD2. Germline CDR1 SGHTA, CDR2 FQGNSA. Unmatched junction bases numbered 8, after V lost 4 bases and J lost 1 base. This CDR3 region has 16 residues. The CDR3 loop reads CASSSRGGVGTDTQYF. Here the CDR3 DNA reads TGTGCCAGCAGCTCAAGGGGAGGGGTTGGCACAGATACGCAGTATTTT.

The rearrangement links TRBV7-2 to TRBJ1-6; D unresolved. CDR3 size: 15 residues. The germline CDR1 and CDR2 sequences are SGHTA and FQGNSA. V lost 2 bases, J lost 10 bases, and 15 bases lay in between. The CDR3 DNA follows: TGTGCCAGCAGCTTAATGGAGGGAATAGGGTCACCCCTCCACTTT. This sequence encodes CASSLMEGIGSPLHF.